This T cell receptor (beta chain) was obtained from a study of T cell responses to AZD1222 COVID-19 vaccine. CDR1 and CDR2 (germline): PRHDT, FYEKMQ (reference sequence). The J segment lost 0 bases and the V segment lost 5 bases, leaving 4 bases of the junction unmatched. The CDR3 is made up of 15 amino acids. Findings and limits, study-wide: At study baseline, merely more than 5 AZD1222 recipients were seropositive. A mostly white British donor set with more females was recruited, and clonal diversity was possibly underestimated. Vaccine-related CD4 TCRs covered spike, predominating at 160-218 and 743-854.

Notes on this clone: The antigen is unknown.

Only in-frame clones appear in the TCRdb table, and some are missing; sequencing was by immunoSEQ multiplex PCR. The sample shows 85,000 to 90,000 clones, around nine tenths of them seen only once. The V call is TRBV13, the J call TRBJ1-3; 7 nucleotides line up with TRBD1. This sample comprised peripheral blood, obtained 28 days after the second AZD1222 dose. This TCR derives from an adult who received the AZD1222 COVID-19 vaccine. The CDR3 region has the DNA TGTGCCAGCAGCCCCAGGGACAGCTCTGGAAACACCATATATTTT. Amino acid sequence: CASSPRDSSGNTIYF.